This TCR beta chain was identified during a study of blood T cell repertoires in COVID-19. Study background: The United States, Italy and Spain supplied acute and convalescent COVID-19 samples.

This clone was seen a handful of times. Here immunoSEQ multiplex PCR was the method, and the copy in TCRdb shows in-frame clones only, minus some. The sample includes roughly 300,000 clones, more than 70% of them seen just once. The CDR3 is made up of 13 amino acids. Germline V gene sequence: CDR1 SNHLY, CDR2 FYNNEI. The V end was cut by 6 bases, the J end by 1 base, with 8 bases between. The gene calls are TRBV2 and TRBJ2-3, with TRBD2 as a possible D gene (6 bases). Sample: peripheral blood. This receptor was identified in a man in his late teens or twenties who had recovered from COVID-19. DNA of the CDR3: TGTGCCAGCAGGCGCGGGGGCACAGATACGCAGTATTTT. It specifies CASRRGGTDTQYF.